This passage covers 27 T cell receptor beta chains from one sample sequenced in a study of OX40 agonist ivuxolimab in advanced cancers. The assay was immunoSEQ multiplex PCR, and TCRdb's table has in-frame clones only and misses some. This table holds tens of thousands of clones, 84% found once. Source: CD4+ or CD8+ T cells sorted from blood, taken in a trial of the OX40 agonist ivuxolimab. All receptors derive from an adult with an advanced solid tumor such as melanoma, head and neck, liver or kidney cancer.

This clone is a singleton in its sample. This sequence joins TRBV6-1 and TRBJ1-2, with 8 bases lining up with TRBD1. Germline-derived CDR1 and CDR2 are MNHNS and SASEGT. Losses at the gene ends were 2 bases for V and 4 bases for J; bases not matched to a gene: 6. CDR3 size: 15 residues. The CDR3 DNA sequence: TGTGCCAGCAGTGAATCCAGGGGGCTGGGCTATGGCTACACCTTC. Its translation: CASSESRGLGYGYTF.

This clone has only a few counts. This rearrangement joins TRBV4-2 to TRBJ2-7, with D possibly being TRBD1 (6 bases). This CDR3 has 13 amino acids. Trimming took off 0 bases at V and 3 bases at J, with 6 bases between the two ends. Germline CDR1 is LGHNA and CDR2 is YNFKEQ. The DNA of the CDR3 is TGTGCCAGCAGCCAAGAAGGGGGCTACGAGCAGTACTTC. Its protein is CASSQEGGYEQYF.

This clone appeared a single time. The CDR3 here is CASSLVAGAYYGYTF. Here the CDR3 DNA reads TGTGCCAGCAGCTTAGTCGCGGGGGCGTACTATGGCTACACCTTC. This chain joins TRBV7-9 and TRBJ1-2; possible D gene TRBD1, 6 bases. This CDR3 is built from 15 residues. Looked up from germline, CDR1 is SEHNR and CDR2 is FQNEAQ (reference sequence). The V gene lost 1 base and the J gene lost 3 bases, with 12 bases spanning the gap.

This sequence joins TRBV6-4 and TRBJ2-1, with 8 nucleotides matching TRBD1. The CDR3 length is 16 residues. Germline lookup yields CDR1 MRHNA and CDR2 SNTAGT. Trimming took 10 bases from V and 4 from J; bases not matched to a gene: 15. CDR3 sequence (DNA): TGTGCCACCGGAAACCCCCGGGACAGGAGTTACAATGAGCAGTTCTTC. Amino acid sequence: CATGNPRDRSYNEQFF.

The chain carries TRBV4-1 and TRBJ1-5, with 7 bases matching TRBD1. With 1 base clipped from V and 7 bases from J, the junction kept 7 bases outside the gene matches. In germline, CDR1 is MGHRA, CDR2 YSYEKL. This CDR3 comprises 15 residues. CDR3 protein: CASSQGPTGRQPQHF. The CDR3 nucleotides are TGCGCCAGCAGCCAAGGCCCGACAGGGAGACAGCCCCAGCATTTT.

J is TRBJ2-7 and V is TRBV6-1; D gene uncertain. Trimming removed 0 bases from V and 4 bases from J, with 7 bases in between. This CDR3 region has 13 residues. Germline CDR1 and CDR2: MNHNS and SASEGT. This CDR3 is CASSEAGPYEQYF. CDR3 in DNA: TGTGCCAGCAGTGAAGCAGGTCCTTACGAGCAGTACTTC.

The V gene is TRBV7-3, the J gene TRBJ2-3; TRBD2 is a possible D gene (6 bases). The CDR3 covers 15 residues. Trimming removed 2 bases from V and 4 bases from J, with 13 bases in between. The germline CDR1 and CDR2 sequences are SGHTA and FQGTGA. The CDR3 DNA is TGTGCCAGCAGCTTACTGGCGGGAACCGCAGATACGCAGTATTTT. Its translation: CASSLLAGTADTQYF.

This chain uses TRBV13 with TRBJ1-1; a possible D gene is TRBD1 (6 bases). The CDR3 length is 14 residues. With 5 bases removed from V and 2 bases from J, the gap between germline ends came to 12 bases. Germline CDR1 reads PRHDT; CDR2 reads FYEKMQ (reference sequence). The CDR3: CASSPQGFNTEAFF. In nucleotides, the CDR3 is TGTGCCAGCAGCCCACAGGGCTTCAACACTGAAGCTTTCTTT.

The V call is TRBV14, the J call TRBJ2-7; the match to TRBD1 covers 9 bases. Germline lookup yields CDR1 SGHDN and CDR2 FVKESK. Germline trimming cut 3 bases from V and 4 bases from J; bases unmatched to any gene: 7. This CDR3 has 15 amino acids. CDR3 in amino acids: CASSHGQGNRYEQYF. DNA for the CDR3: TGTGCCAGCAGCCATGGACAGGGGAATAGGTACGAGCAGTACTTC.

Comments on this clone: This specimen includes other DNA sequences encoding the same CDR3. This chain uses TRBV27 with TRBJ2-3; D gene unclear. From germline, CDR1 is MNHEY and CDR2 SMNVEV (reference sequence). The length of the CDR3 is 12 residues. Deletions cut 2 bases from V and 3 bases from J, with 3 bases between. In DNA form, the CDR3 reads TGTGCCAGCAGTTTAGGGACAGATACGCAGTATTTT. It encodes CASSLGTDTQYF.

V and J are TRBV27 and TRBJ1-1; possibly TRBD1 for D (5 bases). The germline V and J ends were trimmed by 3 bases and 1 base, with 9 bases remaining between them. Germline assignment: CDR1 MNHEY and CDR2 SMNVEV (reference sequence). This CDR3 contains 14 residues. The CDR3 region is CASSLGTGNTEAFF. CDR3 bases: TGTGCCAGCAGTTTGGGGACGGGGAACACTGAAGCTTTCTTT.

The genes are TRBV13 and TRBJ1-3, with D uncertain. V shed 0 bases and J shed 2 bases, with 11 bases lying between them. The germline V gene has CDR1 PRHDT and CDR2 FYEKMQ (reference sequence). This CDR3 spans 16 amino acids. The CDR3 coding sequence is TGTGCCAGCAGCTTAGGGACCTATGGCGCTGGAAACACCATATATTTT. It is translated as CASSLGTYGAGNTIYF.

The V call is TRBV29-1, the J call TRBJ2-2; 16 nucleotides align to TRBD2. Unmatched junction bases numbered 9, after V lost 7 bases and J lost 1 base. CDR1 and CDR2 from the germline V gene are SQVTM and ANQGSEA. The CDR3 is 18 residues long. CDR3 protein: CSALGLAGGPENTGELFF. DNA for the CDR3: TGCAGCGCTTTGGGACTAGCGGGAGGGCCGGAGAACACCGGGGAGCTGTTTTTT.

The chain combines TRBV7-3 with TRBJ1-5, with D uncertain. The CDR3 totals 13 residues. Germline V lookup: CDR1 SGHTA, CDR2 FQGTGA. The V end lost 4 bases, the J end lost 6 bases, and 10 bases lay between the germline ends. The CDR3 loop is CASSSEGVQPQHF. The CDR3 coding sequence is TGTGCCAGCAGCTCGGAAGGAGTTCAGCCCCAGCATTTT.

This clone was detected only once. Here the CDR3 reads CASSLEGNTEAFF. As DNA, the CDR3 is TGTGCCAGCAGCTTGGAAGGTAACACTGAAGCTTTCTTT. J is TRBJ1-1 and V is TRBV7-9; D is unresolved. The length of the CDR3 is 13 residues. Germline-derived CDR1 and CDR2 are SEHNR and FQNEAQ (reference sequence). Deletions cut 3 bases from V and 2 bases from J, with 7 bases between. Full variable domain (missing parts from reference TRBV7-9 and TRBJ1-1): DTGVSQNPRHKITKRGQNVTFRCDPISEHNRLYWYRQTLGQGPEFLTYFQNEAQLEKSRLLSDRFSAERPKGSFSTLEIQRTEQGDSAMYLCASSLEGNTEAFFGQGTRLTVV.

The CDR3 region is CASSVAQEGLNGELFF. The CDR3 bases are TGTGCCAGCAGCGTAGCTCAGGAGGGCCTTAACGGGGAGCTGTTTTTT. The chain uses TRBV9 and TRBJ2-2; D may be TRBD2 (6 bases). CDR3 size: 16 residues. V was shortened by 0 bases and J by 7 bases, with 16 bases between the two germline ends. The V gene's germline CDR1 is SGDLS and CDR2 YYNGEE.

This chain connects TRBV7-2 to TRBJ2-3; D tentatively reads TRBD1 or TRBD2 (5 bases each). The CDR3 spans 13 residues. Germline V lookup: CDR1 SGHTA, CDR2 FQGNSA. V lost 1 base to trimming and J lost 13 bases, with 15 bases between them. The CDR3 sequence: CASSLGWGGGEYF. For the CDR3, the DNA is TGTGCCAGCAGCTTAGGTTGGGGTGGGGGAGAGTATTTT.

The chain links TRBV6-5 to TRBJ2-6; a weak D match, TRBD1 (7 bases). Germline loops: CDR1 MNHEY, CDR2 SVGAGI. CDR3 length: 13 amino acids. The V gene lost 6 bases and the J gene lost 12 bases, with 15 bases spanning the gap. The CDR3 reads CASSSGTAGVLTF. The CDR3 coding sequence is TGTGCCAGCAGCTCCGGGACAGCGGGCGTCCTGACTTTC.

Points on this clone: Additional DNA sequences in this sample encode the identical CDR3. The chain is built from TRBV6-4 and TRBJ2-1, with TRBD2 matching 11 bases. This CDR3 is built from 15 residues. The germline V gene encodes CDR1 MRHNA and CDR2 SNTAGT. V was pared by 0 bases and J by 6 bases, with 1 base of the junction left unmatched. The CDR3 here is CASSDSSGGANEQFF. The CDR3 nucleotides are TGTGCCAGCAGTGACTCTAGCGGGGGGGCCAATGAGCAGTTCTTC.

J is TRBJ1-3 and V is TRBV7-6, with a tentative D call TRBD1 (6 bases). V was trimmed by 0 bases and J by 3 bases, leaving 18 bases between them. Germline V gene sequence: CDR1 SGHVS, CDR2 FNYEAQ. CDR3 length: 18 amino acids. The CDR3 region is CASSLAMMTGLSGNTIYF. The CDR3, as DNA: TGTGCCAGCAGCTTAGCGATGATGACAGGTTTAAGTGGAAACACCATATATTTT.

The chain employs TRBV14 and TRBJ1-5; TRBD1 matches at 9 bases. The CDR3 has 16 residues. V lost 3 bases to trimming and J lost 7 bases; unmatched junction nucleotides: 10. CDR1 and CDR2 from the germline V gene are SGHDN and FVKESK. DNA for the CDR3: TGTGCCAGCAGCCATCACCCGGGACAGGGAGGCCAGCCCCAGCATTTT. Translation: CASSHHPGQGGQPQHF. Full variable domain (outside the CDR3, taken from reference TRBV14 and TRBJ1-5): EAGVTQFPSHSVIEKGQTVTLRCDPISGHDNLYWYRRVMGKEIKFLLHFVKESKQDESGMPNNRFLAERTGGTYSTLKVQPAELEDSGVYFCASSHHPGQGGQPQHFGDGTRLSIL.

The V and J genes are TRBV4-1 and TRBJ2-7; possible D gene TRBD2, 5 bases. CDR3 length equals 15 residues. Trimming shortened V by 1 base and J by 0 bases, and 10 bases separated the two germline ends. From germline, CDR1 is MGHRA and CDR2 YSYEKL. CDR3 in DNA: TGCGCCAGCAGCCAAGTCCTCGGGAACTCCTACGAGCAGTACTTC. This gives the protein CASSQVLGNSYEQYF.

The chain couples TRBV6-5 to TRBJ1-3, with a tentative D call TRBD1 (6 bases). The length of the CDR3 is 15 residues. Germline CDR1 MNHEY, CDR2 SVGAGI. The ends were cut back, 8 bases at V and 8 bases at J, with 22 bases in the middle. The CDR3 bases are TGTGCCAGCGGTTCGCCCGCCAGGGGAGGGGACACCATATATTTT. It yields the protein CASGSPARGGDTIYF.

V usage is TRBV27 and J usage is TRBJ2-2, with TRBD1 identical over 10 bases. With 6 bases clipped from V and 5 bases from J, the junction kept 15 bases outside the gene matches. The CDR3 is 18 amino acids. CDR1 is MNHEY, CDR2 SMNVEV, per germline (reference sequence). CDR3 region: CASRSGTGVMRGTGELFF. CDR3 in DNA: TGTGCCAGCAGATCCGGGACAGGGGTAATGCGTGGGACCGGGGAGCTGTTTTTT.

The chain employs TRBV6-5 and TRBJ2-7; perhaps TRBD1 as D (6 bases). Trimming took off 2 bases at V and 5 bases at J, with 10 bases between the two ends. This CDR3 comprises 13 residues. CDR1 MNHEY and CDR2 SVGAGI come from the germline V gene. DNA of the CDR3: TGTGCCAGCAGTTACACACAGGGACACGAGCAGTACTTC. It specifies CASSYTQGHEQYF.

The gene calls are TRBV11-3 and TRBJ2-7; D is perhaps TRBD2 (6 bases). Trimming cost V 3 bases and J 3 bases, with 12 bases left between them. CDR1 is SGHNT, CDR2 YENEEA, per germline. The CDR3 sequence is 14 residues long. CDR3 sequence (DNA): TGTGCCAGCAGCTTGTACGGGGGAGGCTACGAGCAGTACTTC. This encodes CASSLYGGGYEQYF.

This clone was counted only a few times. J is TRBJ2-5 and V is TRBV18, with D tentatively TRBD2 (6 bases). Germline-derived CDR1 and CDR2 are KGHSH and LQKENI. Trimming pared 6 bases from V and 2 bases from J, leaving 13 bases between. The CDR3 sequence is 14 residues long. This chain's CDR3 is CASSSWGVQETQYF. CDR3 coding DNA: TGTGCCAGCTCGTCATGGGGGGTACAAGAGACCCAGTACTTC.